Listed below are T cell receptor beta chains from one sample, sequenced in a study of blood T cell repertoires in COVID-19. Clones were sequenced by immunoSEQ multiplex PCR, and TCRdb holds only the in-frame ones, with some missing. The profile shows 250,000 to 300,000 clones, around 90% of them singletons. The source material was PBMCs or T cells enriched from blood (not recorded which). The receptors come from a woman aged 25 to 39 who had recovered from COVID-19. The CDR3 runs from the conserved cysteine through the conserved F or W. The order of the fields is clone size, D gene, J gene, V gene, CDR3 DNA, CDR3 protein. D genes are given only for firm matches. A clone size is listed for some rows: how often the clone was seen (once, few, many), or a class if it is expanded.

clone size: -
D gene: -
J gene: TRBJ2-5
V gene: TRBV29-1
CDR3 DNA: TGCAGCGCCCAGTGGAGGTGGAGGGATGAAGAGACCCAGTACTTC
CDR3 protein: CSAQWRWRDEETQYF

clone size: -
D gene: -
J gene: TRBJ1-6
V gene: TRBV5-6
CDR3 DNA: TGTGTCAGCAGCTTGGGTGAGAGCTCCTATAATTCACCCCTCCACTTT
CDR3 protein: CVSSLGESSYNSPLHF

clone size: -
D gene: TRBD1
J gene: TRBJ1-1
V gene: TRBV6-1
CDR3 DNA: TGTGCCAGCACTGACAACCGGGACAGGGGGCTTCGGGGGACTGAAGCTTTCTTT
CDR3 protein: CASTDNRDRGLRGTEAFF

clone size: -
D gene: -
J gene: TRBJ2-5
V gene: TRBV18
CDR3 DNA: TGTGCCAGCTCACCGGACAGACTCCAAGAGACCCAGTACTTC
CDR3 protein: CASSPDRLQETQYF

clone size: -
D gene: -
J gene: TRBJ1-2
V gene: TRBV28
CDR3 DNA: TGTGCCAGCAGTTGGTCAGATGCTAACTATGGCTACACCTTC
CDR3 protein: CASSWSDANYGYTF

clone size: -
D gene: -
J gene: TRBJ2-3
V gene: TRBV21-1
CDR3 DNA: TGTGCCAGCAGCAAAGCCTTTACCCTCGAGACTAGGGTACAAGATACGCAGTATTTT
CDR3 protein: CASSKAFTLETRVQDTQYF

clone size: -
D gene: -
J gene: TRBJ2-7
V gene: TRBV4-2
CDR3 DNA: TGTGCCAGCAGCGAAAGAGATACCTACGAGCAGTACTTC
CDR3 protein: CASSERDTYEQYF

clone size: once
D gene: TRBD1
J gene: TRBJ2-5
V gene: TRBV11-1
CDR3 DNA: TGTGCCAGCAGCCCGGGACAGAGCCAAGAGACCCAGTACTTC
CDR3 protein: CASSPGQSQETQYF

clone size: -
D gene: TRBD1
J gene: TRBJ2-1
V gene: TRBV6-5
CDR3 DNA: TGTGCCAGCAGGCCCCGGGACAGGGGTTACAATGAGCAGTTCTTC
CDR3 protein: CASRPRDRGYNEQFF

clone size: once
D gene: -
J gene: TRBJ2-7
V gene: TRBV19
CDR3 DNA: TGTGCCAGTAGTGGGAAACTAGCTGGCGAGCAGTACTTC
CDR3 protein: CASSGKLAGEQYF

clone size: -
D gene: -
J gene: TRBJ2-5
V gene: TRBV7-3
CDR3 DNA: TGTGCCAGCAGCTTAAAGTTCAGGGGAAGACAAGAGACCCAGTACTTC
CDR3 protein: CASSLKFRGRQETQYF

clone size: -
D gene: -
J gene: TRBJ2-5
V gene: TRBV5-1
CDR3 DNA: TGCGCCAGCAGCTTGCAACTAGGCCAAGAGACCCAGTACTTC
CDR3 protein: CASSLQLGQETQYF

clone size: -
D gene: -
J gene: TRBJ2-1
V gene: TRBV19
CDR3 DNA: TGTGCCAGTAGATTGGACTACCGGGTAAATGAGCAGTTCTTC
CDR3 protein: CASRLDYRVNEQFF

clone size: -
D gene: -
J gene: TRBJ2-7
V gene: TRBV28
CDR3 DNA: TGTGCCAGCAACGAGGGAATCGAGCAGTACTTC
CDR3 protein: CASNEGIEQYF

clone size: -
D gene: -
J gene: TRBJ2-1
V gene: TRBV19
CDR3 DNA: TGTGCCAGTAGTACTAGCTACAATGAGCAGTTCTTC
CDR3 protein: CASSTSYNEQFF

clone size: once
D gene: -
J gene: TRBJ2-7
V gene: TRBV25-1
CDR3 DNA: TGTGCCAGCAGTGAGTTACGCAGGGTGTTTGCCTACGAGCAGTACTTC
CDR3 protein: CASSELRRVFAYEQYF

clone size: -
D gene: -
J gene: TRBJ1-4
V gene: TRBV19
CDR3 DNA: TGTGCCAGTAGTATGGGTCCCAGGAATAATGAAAAACTGTTTTTT
CDR3 protein: CASSMGPRNNEKLFF

clone size: once
D gene: -
J gene: TRBJ1-5
V gene: TRBV6-2/TRBV6-3
CDR3 DNA: TGTGCCAGCAGTCCAGGGTATGCGAGCAATCAGCCCCAGCATTTT
CDR3 protein: CASSPGYASNQPQHF

clone size: few
D gene: -
J gene: TRBJ2-2
V gene: TRBV24-1
CDR3 DNA: TGTGCCACCAGTGATTTGCCGACGGGTAACACCGGGGAGCTGTTTTTT
CDR3 protein: CATSDLPTGNTGELFF

clone size: -
D gene: -
J gene: TRBJ1-5
V gene: TRBV15
CDR3 DNA: TGTGCCACCGGGGGGGCAGATCAGCCCCAGCATTTT
CDR3 protein: CATGGADQPQHF

clone size: -
D gene: TRBD1
J gene: TRBJ1-1
V gene: TRBV9
CDR3 DNA: TGTGCCAGCAGCGTAGGAAGGGTAGGACAGGGGATTCACAACACTGAAGCTTTCTTT
CDR3 protein: CASSVGRVGQGIHNTEAFF

clone size: -
D gene: -
J gene: TRBJ1-3
V gene: TRBV12-3/TRBV12-4
CDR3 DNA: TGTGCCAGCAGACAGGGCGGTGGAAACACCATATATTTT
CDR3 protein: CASRQGGGNTIYF

clone size: -
D gene: -
J gene: TRBJ2-3
V gene: TRBV30
CDR3 DNA: TGTGCCTGGACCAGATGGGGCCCAGATACGCAGTATTTT
CDR3 protein: CAWTRWGPDTQYF

clone size: -
D gene: -
J gene: TRBJ1-1
V gene: TRBV6-6
CDR3 DNA: TGTGCCAGCACCCTGGGCGGGGGGGCTCGAGGCACTGAAGCTTTCTTT
CDR3 protein: CASTLGGGARGTEAFF

clone size: -
D gene: -
J gene: TRBJ2-3
V gene: TRBV30
CDR3 DNA: TGTGCCTGGAGTGACCAGGCGTACACAGATACGCAGTATTTT
CDR3 protein: CAWSDQAYTDTQYF

clone size: -
D gene: -
J gene: TRBJ2-1
V gene: TRBV5-1
CDR3 DNA: TGCGCCAGCAGCTCCAACAATGAGCAGTTCTTC
CDR3 protein: CASSSNNEQFF

clone size: -
D gene: -
J gene: TRBJ2-4
V gene: TRBV29-1
CDR3 DNA: TGCAGCGTTGCTCTCAGAGCCAAAAACATTCAGTACTTC
CDR3 protein: CSVALRAKNIQYF

clone size: -
D gene: TRBD2
J gene: TRBJ2-1
V gene: TRBV5-6
CDR3 DNA: TGTGCCAGCAGCTCCCCTACTAGCGGGAGTTACAATGAGCAGTTCTTC
CDR3 protein: CASSSPTSGSYNEQFF

clone size: -
D gene: TRBD2
J gene: TRBJ2-1
V gene: TRBV7-9
CDR3 DNA: TGTGCCAGCAGCATGTCTAGCGGGAGCGGTAATGAGCAGTTCTTC
CDR3 protein: CASSMSSGSGNEQFF